This T cell receptor beta chain emerged from a study of siplizumab effects on memory and regulatory T cells. Whole-study findings and limits: The study did not confirm that proliferating Tregs from siplizumab cultures were suppressive. Reactions containing siplizumab showed mappable alloreactive CD4+ clones averaging 68.8% Treg-derived, versus about 27% in controls.

Remarks on this clone: Its antigen is still unknown.

Generated by immunoSEQ multiplex PCR, the TCRdb table keeps only in-frame clones and is missing some. Seen here are 100,000 or so clones, about 92% observed once, and the top ten hold 0.25% to 0.35%. This TCR derives from a human donor in good health. Sequenced input: CD4+ T cells sorted from blood.

CDR3 coding DNA: TGTGCCAGCAGCCCCCCGGGACAGTTGTACAATGAGCAGTTCTTC. Protein sequence: CASSPPGQLYNEQFF. This chain links TRBV5-4 with TRBJ2-1, with 7 bases lining up with TRBD1. This CDR3 has 15 residues. Germline CDR1 SGHNT, CDR2 YYREEE (reference sequence). The junction had 8 bases not matched to a gene; V was cut back by 4 bases and J by 4 bases. Together with reference TRBV5-4 and TRBJ2-1, the CDR3 gives the full variable domain: ETGVTQSPTHLIKTRGQQVTLRCSSQSGHNTVSWYQQALGQGPQFIFQYYREEENGRGNFPPRFSGLQFPNYSSELNVNALELDDSALYLCASSPPGQLYNEQFFGPGTRLTVL.